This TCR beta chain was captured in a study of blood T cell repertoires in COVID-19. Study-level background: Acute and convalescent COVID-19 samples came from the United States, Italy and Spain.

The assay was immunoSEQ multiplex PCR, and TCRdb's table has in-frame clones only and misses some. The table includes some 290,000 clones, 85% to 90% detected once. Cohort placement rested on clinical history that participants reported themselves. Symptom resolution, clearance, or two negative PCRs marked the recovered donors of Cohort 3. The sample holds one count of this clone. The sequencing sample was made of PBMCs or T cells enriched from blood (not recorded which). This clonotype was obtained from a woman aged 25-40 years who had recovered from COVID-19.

The CDR3 region has the DNA TGCGCCAGCAGCTTTGCGGACTCTGAAGCTTTCTTT. Protein sequence: CASSFADSEAFF. This rearrangement joins TRBV5-1 to TRBJ1-1, with unresolved D. The germline V and J ends were trimmed by 2 bases and 6 bases, with 8 bases remaining between them. Germline CDR1 and CDR2: SGHRS and YFSETQ. This CDR3 is built from 12 residues.